The 31 T cell receptor beta chains below all came from one sample that was sequenced in a study of cytomegalovirus exposure and HLA in healthy donors. The repertoire was sequenced with immunoSEQ multiplex PCR; TCRdb's copy has only in-frame clones and lacks some. Among 50,000 to 65,000 clones listed, nearly 90% were seen once. The sample consisted of PBMCs. These receptors all come from a woman aged 18 to 35 in good health and CMV-seronegative.

This chain uses TRBV7-2 with TRBJ2-1, with a possible D match to TRBD2 (5 bases). The germline CDR1 and CDR2 sequences are SGHTA and FQGNSA. Trimming pared 6 bases from V and 0 bases from J, leaving 12 bases between. The CDR3 extends over 15 amino acids. The CDR3 spells CASRPPGSSYNEQFF. For the CDR3, the DNA is TGTGCCAGCAGACCTCCGGGAAGCTCCTACAATGAGCAGTTCTTC.

CDR3 in amino acids: CASSPWRRDTEAFF. The CDR3, as DNA: TGTGCCAGCAGCCCCTGGCGCAGGGACACTGAAGCTTTCTTT. The chain recombines TRBV5-5 with TRBJ1-1; tentatively, D is TRBD1 (5 bases). From germline, CDR1 is SGHKS and CDR2 YYEKEE (reference sequence). CDR3 length equals 14 residues. V was trimmed by 4 bases and J by 3 bases, leaving 13 bases between them.

DNA for the CDR3: TGTGCCAGCAGTGAAGAGGGGACAGGACGTCGGGAGACCCAGTACTTC. This sequence encodes CASSEEGTGRRETQYF. The gene calls are TRBV6-1 and TRBJ2-5, with TRBD1 matching 8 bases. V lost 1 base to trimming and J lost 5 bases; unmatched junction nucleotides: 9. The CDR3 covers 16 residues. Germline V gene sequence: CDR1 MNHNS, CDR2 SASEGT.

The chain combines TRBV5-1 with TRBJ2-5; no firm D call. This CDR3 contains 14 residues. The V gene lost 0 bases and the J gene lost 5 bases, with 11 bases spanning the gap. The germline V gene has CDR1 SGHRS and CDR2 YFSETQ. The CDR3 DNA reads as TGCGCCAGCAGCTTGGCGGCGGTAAAGGAGACCCAGTACTTC. It specifies CASSLAAVKETQYF.

This chain connects TRBV6-5 to TRBJ2-7; 7 bases line up with TRBD1. In germline, CDR1 is MNHEY, CDR2 SVGAGI. V gave up 6 bases and J gave up 3 bases; unmatched junction bases: 8. This CDR3 has 14 residues. CDR3 DNA sequence: TGTGCCAGCAGACGGAGACAGGGCTTCTACGAGCAGTACTTC. Translation gives CASRRRQGFYEQYF.

This clone was observed a few times. V and J are TRBV6-5 and TRBJ1-2; TRBD1 matches at 9 bases. The germline CDR1 and CDR2 sequences are MNHEY and SVGAGI. The length of the CDR3 is 15 residues. Unmatched junction bases numbered 9, after V lost 4 bases and J lost 6 bases. The CDR3 DNA reads TGTGCCAGCAGTTCAACAGGGGGCGCATCGAATGGCTACACCTTC. Amino acid sequence: CASSSTGGASNGYTF.

The V and J genes are TRBV7-6 and TRBJ1-1; TRBD1 might be the D (5 bases). This CDR3 region has 13 residues. V lost 5 bases, J lost 9 bases, and 16 bases lay in between. CDR1 and CDR2 (germline): SGHVS, FNYEAQ. The CDR3 DNA follows: TGTGCCAGCAGCCCCACGACAAGGGGCAAAGCTTTCTTT. Translating it yields CASSPTTRGKAFF.

This chain joins TRBV2 and TRBJ2-7, with 7 bases matching TRBD1. The CDR3 loop spans 14 amino acids. Unmatched junction bases numbered 9, after V lost 10 bases and J lost 0 bases. CDR1 and CDR2 (germline): SNHLY, FYNNEI. CDR3 residues: CATYTGQLSYEQYF. In nucleotides, the CDR3 is TGTGCCACCTACACGGGACAGCTCTCCTACGAGCAGTACTTC.

This clone was counted between two and nine times. V usage is TRBV4-1 and J usage is TRBJ2-5; 7 bases fit TRBD1. J lost 3 bases, V lost 5 bases, and 6 bases had no gene match. Germline assignment: CDR1 MGHRA and CDR2 YSYEKL. There are 14 residues in the CDR3. CDR3 sequence: CASSSGTVKETQYF. In DNA, the CDR3 is TGCGCCAGCAGCTCCGGGACAGTCAAAGAGACCCAGTACTTC.

The rearrangement links TRBV2 to TRBJ2-1; 8 bases fit TRBD2. V shed 8 bases, J shed 8 bases, and the junction held 20 bases outside the gene matches. This CDR3 spans 17 amino acids. Germline-derived CDR1 and CDR2 are SNHLY and FYNNEI. In DNA, the CDR3 is TGTGCCAGCGGGGGAAGGTTAGCGGGAAACTGGAAGCATGAGCAGTTCTTC. Protein sequence: CASGGRLAGNWKHEQFF.

The chain carries TRBV4-2 and TRBJ2-3, with 8 bases that match TRBD2. V lost 5 bases, J lost 5 bases, and 12 bases stayed unmatched. The germline CDR1 and CDR2 sequences are LGHNA and YNFKEQ. The CDR3 contains 16 residues. The DNA for the CDR3 is TGTGCCAGCAGCACGGGGGGCGGGGGGCGGGTAGATACGCAGTATTTT. This sequence encodes CASSTGGGGRVDTQYF.

V usage is TRBV6-5 and J usage is TRBJ1-2; D may be TRBD1 (5 bases). Trimming took 2 bases from V and 6 from J, leaving 19 bases between them. The CDR3 is 16 residues long. From germline, CDR1 is MNHEY and CDR2 SVGAGI. CDR3 bases: TGTGCCAGCAGTTACAGTTATACCGGTGGGGGGGATGGCTACACCTTC. Protein product: CASSYSYTGGGDGYTF.

The CDR3 spells CASSRPGQGLGEQFF. CDR3 in DNA: TGTGCCAGCAGCCGTCCGGGACAGGGGCTTGGTGAGCAGTTCTTC. V gene TRBV5-6 combines with J gene TRBJ2-1; TRBD1 matches at 10 bases. Germline lookup yields CDR1 SGHDT and CDR2 YYEEEE. The CDR3 totals 15 residues. V was clipped by 4 bases and J by 9 bases; unmatched bases: 10.

The V gene is TRBV4-3, the J gene TRBJ2-6; possibly TRBD2 for D (6 bases). Germline CDR1 and CDR2: LGHNA and YSLEER. This CDR3 region has 16 residues. V dropped 1 base and J dropped 2 bases, with 9 bases sitting between them. The CDR3 bases are TGCGCCAGCAGCCAAGCGGGAGCGGCTGGGGCCAACGTCCTGACTTTC. Protein sequence: CASSQAGAAGANVLTF.

The gene calls are TRBV9 and TRBJ2-3; D uncertain. The CDR3 totals 14 residues. CDR1 is SGDLS and CDR2 is YYNGEE in the germline V gene. Trimming removed 4 bases from V and 0 bases from J, with 9 bases in between. The CDR3 DNA sequence: TGTGCCAGCAGCTCCCGGGTAAGCACAGATACGCAGTATTTT. Its translation is CASSSRVSTDTQYF.

The chain combines TRBV11-3 with TRBJ1-1, with a tentative D call TRBD1 (6 bases). Germline V gene lookup returns CDR1 SGHNT and CDR2 YENEEA. This CDR3 region has 14 residues. V dropped 1 base and J dropped 3 bases, with 9 bases sitting between them. The CDR3 loop reads CASSLGGGYTEAFF. CDR3 coding DNA: TGTGCCAGCAGCTTAGGTGGGGGCTACACTGAAGCTTTCTTT.

This CDR3 reads CASSLGLAGENIQYF. CDR3 DNA: TGTGCCAGCAGTCTGGGACTAGCGGGAGAAAACATTCAGTACTTC. This sequence joins TRBV27 and TRBJ2-4; TRBD2 aligns across 14 bases. Germline V gives CDR1 MNHEY, CDR2 SMNVEV (reference sequence). V lost 5 bases and J lost 5; bases outside the gene matches: 2. The CDR3 has 15 residues.

The chain has TRBV19 and TRBJ2-1; 9 bases fit TRBD2. Unmatched junction bases numbered 7, after V lost 3 bases and J lost 7 bases. Germline CDR1 is LNHDA and CDR2 is SQIVND (reference sequence). This CDR3 contains 15 residues. DNA of the CDR3: TGTGCCAGTAGTATTTTAGCGGGGGCCCTAAATGAGCAGTTCTTC. It is translated as CASSILAGALNEQFF.

This clone was found once. The chain carries TRBV19 and TRBJ2-3, with D possibly matching TRBD2 (6 bases). The CDR3 covers 12 residues. Germline lookup yields CDR1 LNHDA and CDR2 SQIVND (reference sequence). Trimming removed 6 bases at V and 4 bases at J, with 8 bases between. The CDR3 nucleotides are TGTGCCAGTAGCGCGGGGCCAGATACGCAGTATTTT. This codes for CASSAGPDTQYF.

The rearrangement joins TRBV6-1 to TRBJ1-5; 8 nucleotides line up with TRBD1. The germline CDR1 and CDR2 sequences are MNHNS and SASEGT. This CDR3 comprises 15 residues. The ends lost 1 base at V and 1 base at J; junction bases unmatched: 0. This CDR3 reads CASSEGQGSNQPQHF. The DNA for the CDR3 is TGTGCCAGCAGTGAAGGACAGGGGAGCAATCAGCCCCAGCATTTT.

This clone was seen just once. Other DNA variants within this sample encode the same CDR3. The rearrangement uses TRBV2 and TRBJ2-2, with D possibly matching TRBD2 (6 bases). The germline CDR1 and CDR2 sequences are SNHLY and FYNNEI. With 6 bases removed from V and 5 bases from J, the gap between germline ends came to 10 bases. This CDR3 spans 13 amino acids. CDR3 nucleotides: TGTGCCAGCAGGCGGGGAGGTACCGGGGAGCTGTTTTTT. It specifies CASRRGGTGELFF. Supplemented by reference TRBV2 and TRBJ2-2, the full variable domain reads EPEVTQTPSHQVTQMGQEVILRCVPISNHLYFYWYRQILGQKVEFLVSFYNNEISEKSEIFDDQFSVERPDGSNFTLKIRSTKLEDSAMYFCASRRGGTGELFFGEGSRLTVL.

This clone was seen just once. V usage is TRBV7-2 and J usage is TRBJ2-5; D is undetermined. The CDR3 covers 14 residues. V gave up 1 base and J gave up 1 base, with 7 bases separating them. The germline CDR1 and CDR2 sequences are SGHTA and FQGNSA. For the CDR3, the DNA is TGTGCCAGCAGCTTAGGCGGATTCCAAGAGACCCAGTACTTC. Its translation: CASSLGGFQETQYF.

This clone was picked up a small number of times. This sequence joins TRBV7-9 and TRBJ2-7; 10 bases align to TRBD2. With 5 bases clipped from V and 3 bases from J, the junction kept 1 base outside the gene matches. The germline CDR1 and CDR2 sequences are SEHNR and FQNEAQ (reference sequence). CDR3 size: 13 residues. Here the CDR3 DNA reads TGTGCCAGCAGCGGGACTAGCGTCTACGAGCAGTACTTC. It is translated as CASSGTSVYEQYF.

The chain uses TRBV13 and TRBJ2-1, with D perhaps TRBD1 (6 bases). Germline lookup yields CDR1 PRHDT and CDR2 FYEKMQ (reference sequence). Between the trimmed V and J ends, which lost 6 bases and 5 bases, there was a span of 17 bases. The CDR3 consists of 15 residues. The CDR3 protein is CASSPNGQLDNEQFF. The CDR3 nucleotides are TGTGCCAGCAGTCCTAATGGACAGTTAGACAATGAGCAGTTCTTC.

The chain is built from TRBV19 and TRBJ2-5, with 8 bases that match TRBD2. Unmatched junction bases numbered 4, after V lost 6 bases and J lost 1 base. The CDR3 loop spans 14 amino acids. CDR1 and CDR2 (germline): LNHDA, SQIVND (reference sequence). In nucleotides, the CDR3 is TGTGCCAGTAGAGTAGCGGGGTCCCAAGAGACCCAGTACTTC. Its translation is CASRVAGSQETQYF. Looking up the rest from reference TRBV19 and TRBJ2-5 gives the full variable domain: DGGITQSPKYLFRKEGQNVTLSCEQNLNHDAMYWYRQDPGQGLRLIYYSQIVNDFQKGDIAEGYSVSREKKESFPLTVTSAQKNPTAFYLCASRVAGSQETQYFGPGTRLLVL.

This clone was observed a few times. The chain carries TRBV2 and TRBJ2-7, with D perhaps matching TRBD2 (6 bases). CDR1 is SNHLY and CDR2 is FYNNEI in the germline V gene. The CDR3 is 13 residues long. V lost 6 bases and J lost 7, with 16 bases in between. The CDR3 region is CASRERAEWEQYF. CDR3 DNA sequence: TGTGCCAGCAGGGAGCGGGCCGAATGGGAGCAGTACTTC.

The chain is built from TRBV7-8 and TRBJ2-3; unclear D gene. CDR3 length: 11 residues. Germline CDR1 and CDR2: SGHVS and FQNEAQ. V lost 2 bases to trimming and J lost 5 bases, with 2 bases between them. CDR3: CASSLLDTQYF. The DNA for the CDR3 is TGTGCCAGCAGCTTACTAGATACGCAGTATTTT.

This chain connects TRBV4-1 to TRBJ2-1; 10 bases fit TRBD2. The length of the CDR3 is 17 residues. J lost 5 bases, V lost 0 bases, and 7 bases had no gene match. CDR1 and CDR2 (germline): MGHRA, YSYEKL. CDR3 protein: CASSQDPGLAGDNEQFF. CDR3 sequence (DNA): TGCGCCAGCAGCCAAGATCCGGGGCTAGCGGGGGACAATGAGCAGTTCTTC.

This clone appeared a few times. The genes are TRBV5-4 and TRBJ1-6, with D maybe TRBD1 (5 bases). CDR3 length equals 15 residues. Trimming took off 4 bases at V and 7 bases at J, with 15 bases between the two ends. In germline, CDR1 is SGHNT, CDR2 YYREEE (reference sequence). Written as DNA, the CDR3 is TGTGCCAGCAGCACAGGAGGGCAACGAAATTCACCCCTCCACTTT. Translation gives CASSTGGQRNSPLHF.

This chain connects TRBV4-2 to TRBJ1-4, with D uncertain. CDR1 is LGHNA, CDR2 YNFKEQ, per germline. The CDR3 loop spans 16 amino acids. V was shortened by 0 bases and J by 0 bases, with 8 bases between the two germline ends. CDR3: CASSQEAQATNEKLFF. For the CDR3, the DNA is TGTGCCAGCAGCCAAGAAGCCCAGGCAACTAATGAAAAACTGTTTTTT.

Only one count was recorded for this clone. J is TRBJ1-4 and V is TRBV6-5; 10 bases map to TRBD1. CDR3 size: 15 residues. CDR1 MNHEY and CDR2 SVGAGI come from the germline V gene. Trimming at V came to 2 bases and at J to 5 bases, leaving 2 bases not matched to a gene. The CDR3 region has the DNA TGTGCCAGCAGTTACGGGGACAGGGGAAATGAAAAACTGTTTTTT. Its translation is CASSYGDRGNEKLFF.